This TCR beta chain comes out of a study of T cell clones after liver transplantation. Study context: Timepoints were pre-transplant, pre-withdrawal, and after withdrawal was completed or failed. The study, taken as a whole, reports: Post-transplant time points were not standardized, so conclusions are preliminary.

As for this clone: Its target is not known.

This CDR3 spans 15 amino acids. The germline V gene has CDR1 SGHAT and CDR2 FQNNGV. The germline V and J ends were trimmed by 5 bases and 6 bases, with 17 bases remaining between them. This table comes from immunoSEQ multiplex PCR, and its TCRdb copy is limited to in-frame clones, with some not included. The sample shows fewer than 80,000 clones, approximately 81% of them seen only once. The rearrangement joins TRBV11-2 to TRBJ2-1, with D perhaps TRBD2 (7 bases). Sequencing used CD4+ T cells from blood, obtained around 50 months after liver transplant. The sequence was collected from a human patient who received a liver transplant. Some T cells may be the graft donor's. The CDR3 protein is CASSRGGGGVNEQFF. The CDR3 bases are TGTGCCAGCAGCCGAGGAGGAGGGGGGGTCAATGAGCAGTTCTTC.